The clone carrying this T cell receptor (beta chain) was recorded once. The data are from a study of blood T cell repertoires in COVID-19. This table comes from immunoSEQ multiplex PCR, and its TCRdb copy is limited to in-frame clones, with some not included. The table includes 300,000 to 450,000 clones, around 87% detected once. The germline gives CDR1 MGHRA, CDR2 YSYEKL. The CDR3 runs to 15 residues. Unmatched junction bases numbered 4, after V lost 2 bases and J lost 2 bases. Sequencing was carried out using PBMCs or T cells enriched from blood (not recorded which). The V call is TRBV4-1, the J call TRBJ2-7; 9 bases agree with TRBD2. This receptor was obtained from a man aged 30 to 39 who had recovered from COVID-19. The DNA for the CDR3 is TGCGCCAGCAGCCAAAATTTAGCGGGGGCCTACGAGCAGTACTTC. As protein: CASSQNLAGAYEQYF.